This paragraph reports one T cell receptor (beta chain). A second about 6 to 12 cycle PCR used barcoded and J-beta primers. TCRdb re-analysed the 5' RACE reads in MiXCR, keeping a single row per CDR3 protein. The sample includes about 900,000 distinct CDR3 sequences, roughly 50% of them seen just once. The data originate from a study of blood T cells in healthy people across ages. Per the germline V gene, CDR1 is SNHLY and CDR2 is FYNNEI. V was clipped by 4 bases and J by 2 bases; unmatched bases: 10. The CDR3 loop spans 17 amino acids. V is TRBV2 and J is TRBJ2-3; 9 bases fit TRBD2. The sample taken for sequencing was blood. The clonotype comes from a man younger than 45 in good health. As DNA, the CDR3 is TGTGCCAGCAGTGTTTCTCGCGGGGGGGCCGACACAGATACGCAGTATTTT. This codes for CASSVSRGGADTDTQYF.